This TCR beta chain was sequenced for a study of vaccination and CD4 T cells after COVID-19. Background on the study: Stimuli were overlapping spike peptide pools of SARS-CoV-2 and three common cold coronaviruses (HCoV-NL63, HCoV-OC43, HCoV-229E).

Broader study findings: Looking at convalescent patients, 304 of their 307 vaccine-specific clones were spike mono-reactive.

In its sample, this clonotype was seen a few times. The antigen remains unidentified. Per the germline V gene, CDR1 is DFQATT and CDR2 is SNEGSKA (reference sequence). With V trimmed by 4 bases and J by 3 bases, 7 bases remained unmatched. This CDR3 is built from 16 residues. The Oncomine TCR Beta short-read assay was applied to DNA of cultured CD4+ T cells. TCRdb re-analysed the PCR reads in MiXCR, keeping a single row per CDR3 protein. The data hold roughly 20,000 distinct CDR3 sequences, with 30% to 45% observed a single time. The time point was: late sampling 161 to 241 days after vaccination in a few convalescent patients. Treatment denoted: approximately nine-day PBMC culture with coronavirus spike peptide pools or control peptides (ViraFEST assay).

This receptor was obtained from a human donor who had recovered from COVID-19. The chain couples TRBV20-1 to TRBJ2-5; 14 bases line up with TRBD2. The source material was CD4+ T cells from blood, cultured in vitro, sampled about 7 months after SARS-CoV-2 vaccination. The CDR3: CSATPPGLAGEETQYF. The CDR3 DNA sequence: TGCAGTGCTACCCCCCCGGGACTAGCGGGAGAAGAGACCCAGTACTTC.